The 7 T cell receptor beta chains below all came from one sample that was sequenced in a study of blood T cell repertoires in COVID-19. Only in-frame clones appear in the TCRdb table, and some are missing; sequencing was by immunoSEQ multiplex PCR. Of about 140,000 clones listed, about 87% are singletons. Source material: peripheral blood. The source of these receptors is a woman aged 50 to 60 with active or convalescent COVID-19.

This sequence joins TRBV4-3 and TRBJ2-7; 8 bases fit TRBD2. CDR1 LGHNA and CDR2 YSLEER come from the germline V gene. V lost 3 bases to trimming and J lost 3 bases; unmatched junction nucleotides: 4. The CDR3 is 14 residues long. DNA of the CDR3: TGCGCCAGCAGCCACCTCGGGACTAGCTACGAGCAGTACTTC. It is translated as CASSHLGTSYEQYF.

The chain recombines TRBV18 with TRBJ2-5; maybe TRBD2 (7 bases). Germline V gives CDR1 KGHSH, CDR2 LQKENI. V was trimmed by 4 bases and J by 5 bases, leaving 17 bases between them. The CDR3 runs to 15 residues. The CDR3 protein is CASSLREGHGETQYF. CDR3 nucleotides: TGTGCCAGCTCACTAAGGGAGGGACACGGGGAGACCCAGTACTTC.

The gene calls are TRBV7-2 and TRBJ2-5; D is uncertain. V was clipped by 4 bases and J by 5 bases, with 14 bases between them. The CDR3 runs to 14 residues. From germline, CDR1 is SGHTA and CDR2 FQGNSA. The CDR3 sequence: CASSSEAAMETQYF. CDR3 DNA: TGTGCCAGCAGCTCAGAGGCAGCCATGGAGACCCAGTACTTC.

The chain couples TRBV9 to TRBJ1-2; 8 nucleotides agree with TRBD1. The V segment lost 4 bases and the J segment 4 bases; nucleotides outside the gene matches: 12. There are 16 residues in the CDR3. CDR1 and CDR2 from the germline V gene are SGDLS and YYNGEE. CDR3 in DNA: TGTGCCAGCAGCTCAGCGGGGCAGGGGGCGTTCTATGGCTACACCTTC. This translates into CASSSAGQGAFYGYTF.

CDR3 amino acids: CASSDSGTGISYEQYF. The CDR3 DNA is TGTGCCAGCAGTGACTCCGGGACAGGGATCTCCTACGAGCAGTACTTC. The chain uses TRBV9 and TRBJ2-7; TRBD1 aligns across 9 bases. The ends lost 5 bases at V and 0 bases at J; junction bases unmatched: 9. This CDR3 contains 16 residues. Germline CDR1 reads SGDLS; CDR2 reads YYNGEE.

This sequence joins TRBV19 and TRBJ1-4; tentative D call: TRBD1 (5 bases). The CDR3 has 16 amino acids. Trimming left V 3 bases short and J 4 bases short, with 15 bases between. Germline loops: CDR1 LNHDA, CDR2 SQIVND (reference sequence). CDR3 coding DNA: TGTGCCAGTAGTATGAGGTCAGGGAAAGGTAATGAAAAACTGTTTTTT. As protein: CASSMRSGKGNEKLFF.

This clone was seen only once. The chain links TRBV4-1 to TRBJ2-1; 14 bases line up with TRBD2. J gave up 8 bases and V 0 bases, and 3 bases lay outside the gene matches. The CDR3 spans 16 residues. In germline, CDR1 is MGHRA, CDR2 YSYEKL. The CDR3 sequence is CASSQDGTSGSYEQFF. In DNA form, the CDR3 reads TGCGCCAGCAGCCAAGACGGGACTAGCGGGAGTTATGAGCAGTTCTTC.